Listed below are T cell receptor beta chains from one sample, sequenced in a study of shared clonotypes between healthy human individuals. Generated by immunoSEQ multiplex PCR, the TCRdb table keeps only in-frame clones and is missing some. There are 2 million to 2.5 million clones in the sample; roughly 95% occur only once, and 0.13% lies in the top ten. Sequencing input: naive CD4+ T cells sorted from blood. These receptors all come from a man aged 18 to 29 in good health. Both conserved end residues are trimmed from each CDR3. Each record gives: V gene, J gene, CDR3 protein.

v_gene: TRBV30; j_gene: TRBJ2-1; CDR3aa: AWSHITPGQLYNEQF
v_gene: TRBV7-2; j_gene: TRBJ2-4; CDR3aa: ASSLDGTTGIQY
v_gene: TRBV21-1; j_gene: TRBJ2-7; CDR3aa: ASSKPGGHQYEQY
v_gene: TRBV27; j_gene: TRBJ1-6; CDR3aa: ASSSWVSNSPLH
v_gene: TRBV9; j_gene: TRBJ2-1; CDR3aa: ASSTVAGGPSVVMRNEQF
v_gene: TRBV4-1; j_gene: TRBJ2-5; CDR3aa: ASSRSPQETQY
v_gene: TRBV5-1; j_gene: TRBJ2-6; CDR3aa: ASSPQGPGANVLT
v_gene: TRBV27; j_gene: TRBJ2-3; CDR3aa: ASSLSIGQGADTQY
v_gene: TRBV9; j_gene: TRBJ2-4; CDR3aa: ASSVADRKGNIQY
v_gene: TRBV7-9; j_gene: TRBJ2-5; CDR3aa: ASSPTSGSQETQY
v_gene: TRBV11-2; j_gene: TRBJ2-2; CDR3aa: ASSLVTSGSRELF
v_gene: TRBV6-4; j_gene: TRBJ2-7; CDR3aa: ASSPLAGGLGEQY
v_gene: TRBV4-1; j_gene: TRBJ1-5; CDR3aa: ASSQTGQGNQPQH
v_gene: TRBV18; j_gene: TRBJ2-7; CDR3aa: ASSPGLGGTYEQY
v_gene: TRBV4-3; j_gene: TRBJ2-5; CDR3aa: ASSQDWGLIETQY
v_gene: TRBV7-9; j_gene: TRBJ2-2; CDR3aa: ASSELSSFTGELF
v_gene: TRBV19; j_gene: TRBJ1-6; CDR3aa: ASSPGHWDSPLH
v_gene: TRBV2; j_gene: TRBJ1-4; CDR3aa: ASSEGRVTNEKLF
v_gene: TRBV5-1; j_gene: TRBJ1-4; CDR3aa: ASSSGTGSEKLF
v_gene: TRBV4-3; j_gene: TRBJ1-5; CDR3aa: AGKGRGGYVPQH
v_gene: TRBV7-2; j_gene: TRBJ2-7; CDR3aa: ASSQEPAGVYEQY
v_gene: TRBV6-6; j_gene: TRBJ1-1; CDR3aa: ASSPLNTEAF
v_gene: TRBV30; j_gene: TRBJ2-1; CDR3aa: AWSGPFNEQF